Listed here are 30 T cell receptor beta chains from one sample, sequenced in a study of blood T cell repertoires in COVID-19. Profiling relied on immunoSEQ multiplex PCR, and the TCRdb table lists in-frame clones only, not all of them. The sample holds roughly 300,000 clones, around four fifths seen once. The sequencing sample was made of peripheral blood. These receptors were taken from a woman between 45 and 60 years old with acute or convalescent COVID-19.

The chain employs TRBV6-5 and TRBJ1-2; TRBD1 matches at 11 bases. The CDR3 is 15 residues long. CDR1 is MNHEY, CDR2 SVGAGI, per germline. The V and J ends lost 4 bases and 8 bases, in that order; junction bases with no gene match: 9. Here the CDR3 reads CASSSRTGGRGGYTF. The CDR3 region has the DNA TGTGCCAGCAGTTCCCGGACAGGGGGCCGTGGAGGCTACACCTTC.

This clone has only one observation. The rearrangement uses TRBV10-2 and TRBJ2-5, with D possibly being TRBD2 (5 bases). Between the trimmed V and J ends, which lost 0 bases and 1 base, there was a span of 6 bases. The CDR3 runs 14 residues. From germline, CDR1 is WSHSY and CDR2 SAAADI. CDR3 residues: CASSESRGQETQYF. Written as DNA, the CDR3 is TGCGCCAGCAGTGAGTCCCGGGGCCAAGAGACCCAGTACTTC.

This clone has just a few counts. The chain combines TRBV30 with TRBJ2-7; possible D gene TRBD1, 5 bases. Trimming removed 5 bases at V and 2 bases at J, with 13 bases between. Germline lookup yields CDR1 GTSNPN and CDR2 SVGIG (reference sequence). The CDR3 sequence is 13 residues long. The CDR3 nucleotides are TGTGCCTGGGATATAGGGGTAGCCTACGAGCAGTACTTC. It yields the protein CAWDIGVAYEQYF.

The chain's CDR3 is CASSRLYLAKNIQYF. CDR3 bases: TGCGCCAGCAGCCGCTTATACTTAGCCAAAAACATTCAGTACTTC. V usage is TRBV4-1 and J usage is TRBJ2-4, with D unclear. Germline loops: CDR1 MGHRA, CDR2 YSYEKL. CDR3 length: 15 residues. The V gene lost 4 bases and the J gene lost 0 bases, with 10 bases spanning the gap.

The chain employs TRBV19 and TRBJ1-2, with 8 bases identical to TRBD1. The J segment lost 8 bases and the V segment lost 7 bases, leaving 9 bases of the junction unmatched. The germline V gene has CDR1 LNHDA and CDR2 SQIVND (reference sequence). The CDR3 contains 13 residues. The CDR3, as DNA: TGTGCCAGTACCCCTAAGGACAGGGTCGGCTACACCTTC. Its protein product is CASTPKDRVGYTF.

For the CDR3, the DNA is TGTGCCAGCAGCCAAGCAGATTCAAGGGGTCCGTTCTTC. This gives the protein CASSQADSRGPFF. The genes are TRBV3-1 (or the pseudogene TRBV3-2) and TRBJ2-1, with D perhaps matching TRBD1 (5 bases). The ends were cut back, 1 base at V and 15 bases at J, with 16 bases in the middle. Germline CDR1 is LGHDT and CDR2 is YNNKEL (reference sequence). The length of the CDR3 is 13 residues.

The CDR3 protein is CASSLAHGRDSPLHF. The CDR3, as DNA: TGTGCCAGCAGCTTAGCGCACGGCCGGGATTCACCCCTCCACTTT. The chain carries TRBV7-2 and TRBJ1-6, with D unclear. Per germline, CDR1 SGHTA and CDR2 FQGNSA. The CDR3 consists of 15 residues. V shed 0 bases and J shed 8 bases, with 11 bases lying between them.

This clone was seen only once. The genes are TRBV6-1 and TRBJ2-7; D might be TRBD2 (6 bases). Per germline, CDR1 MNHNS and CDR2 SASEGT. The CDR3 is 13 amino acids. The V end lost 5 bases, the J end lost 6 bases, and 14 bases lay between the germline ends. This CDR3 is CASSPGLGSEQYF. The CDR3 nucleotides are TGTGCCAGCAGTCCGGGACTGGGCTCCGAGCAGTACTTC.

V gene TRBV29-1 combines with J gene TRBJ1-4, with a tentative D call TRBD1 (5 bases). V was shortened by 5 bases and J by 7 bases, with 11 bases between the two germline ends. CDR3 size: 12 residues. Germline loops: CDR1 SQVTM, CDR2 ANQGSEA. CDR3 coding DNA: TGCAGCGTTATAGGACAAAGTGAAAAACTGTTTTTT. Protein product: CSVIGQSEKLFF.

The chain links TRBV7-2 to TRBJ2-7; TRBD1 is a possible D gene (8 bases). The CDR3 contains 15 residues. V lost 5 bases and J lost 6, with 20 bases in between. Germline assignment: CDR1 SGHTA and CDR2 FQGNSA. The CDR3 reads CASSTGRTGGGEQYF. The CDR3 DNA follows: TGTGCCAGCAGCACTGGCCGTACAGGGGGGGGCGAGCAGTACTTC.

This clone is a singleton in its sample. J is TRBJ2-3 and V is TRBV6-1, with 7 bases aligning to TRBD1. With 1 base clipped from V and 2 bases from J, the junction kept 3 bases outside the gene matches. The V gene's germline CDR1 is MNHNS and CDR2 SASEGT. The CDR3 contains 15 residues. The CDR3 DNA is TGTGCCAGCAGTGAAGAGAGGGGGCCCACAGATACGCAGTATTTT. It yields the protein CASSEERGPTDTQYF.

The V gene is TRBV25-1, the J gene TRBJ1-4; 8 bases line up with TRBD1. This CDR3 is 14 amino acids long. J lost 8 bases, V lost 5 bases, and 7 bases had no gene match. CDR1 and CDR2 from the germline V gene are MGHDK and SYGVNS. The CDR3 loop reads CASSQGASVEKLFF. The CDR3 DNA reads as TGTGCCAGCAGTCAGGGGGCGAGTGTGGAAAAACTGTTTTTT.

The chain carries TRBV29-1 and TRBJ1-1; D uncertain. Germline V gives CDR1 SQVTM, CDR2 ANQGSEA. The CDR3 is 11 amino acids. V shed 6 bases and J shed 2 bases, with 7 bases lying between them. The CDR3 nucleotides are TGCAGCGTGAACAGAAACACTGAAGCTTTCTTT. Protein sequence: CSVNRNTEAFF.

The genes are TRBV7-9 and TRBJ2-1; the match to TRBD2 covers 13 bases. CDR1 and CDR2 (germline): SEHNR, FQNEAQ (reference sequence). J lost 8 bases, V lost 5 bases, and 9 bases had no gene match. The CDR3 loop spans 16 amino acids. CDR3 coding DNA: TGTGCCAGCAGCCCCATGACTAGCGGGAGGTTTGATGAGCAGTTCTTC. Translated, it gives CASSPMTSGRFDEQFF.

The chain combines TRBV6-2 or TRBV6-3 with TRBJ2-7, with 9 bases lining up with TRBD2. Germline assignment: CDR1 MNHEY and CDR2 SVGEGT. The J segment lost 5 bases and the V segment lost 2 bases, leaving 7 bases of the junction unmatched. The CDR3 runs 15 residues. CDR3 DNA: TGTGCCAGCAGTTACGATGCGGGAGGGTTTGACGAGCAGTACTTC. It translates to CASSYDAGGFDEQYF.

This clone was observed once. V usage is TRBV3-1 (or the pseudogene TRBV3-2) and J usage is TRBJ2-1; 9 nucleotides line up with TRBD2. The CDR3 runs 15 residues. The V segment lost 1 base and the J segment 10 bases; nucleotides outside the gene matches: 8. Germline V CDR1 and CDR2: LGHDT, YNNKEL (reference sequence). As DNA, the CDR3 is TGTGCCAGCAGCCAAGGCGGGGGGGCCTCTGCGGAGCAGTTCTTC. It encodes CASSQGGGASAEQFF.

In this sample, this clone turned up once. The chain joins TRBV5-4 to TRBJ1-4; D perhaps matches TRBD1 (5 bases). Looked up from germline, CDR1 is SGHNT and CDR2 is YYREEE (reference sequence). Trimming left V 2 bases short and J 6 bases short, with 14 bases between. This CDR3 region has 15 residues. The CDR3 DNA sequence: TGTGCCAGCAGCTTTTGGGGGGGGAAGCATGAAAAACTGTTTTTT. Translating it yields CASSFWGGKHEKLFF. Together with reference TRBV5-4 and TRBJ1-4, the CDR3 gives the full variable domain: ETGVTQSPTHLIKTRGQQVTLRCSSQSGHNTVSWYQQALGQGPQFIFQYYREEENGRGNFPPRFSGLQFPNYSSELNVNALELDDSALYLCASSFWGGKHEKLFFGSGTQLSVL.

The chain is built from TRBV7-6 and TRBJ2-7, with 10 bases identical to TRBD2. The CDR3 runs to 16 residues. Trimming took 0 bases from V and 4 from J; bases not matched to a gene: 6. Germline CDR1 and CDR2: SGHVS and FNYEAQ. The CDR3 spells CASSLAALAGVYEQYF. The DNA for the CDR3 is TGTGCCAGCAGCTTAGCCGCGCTAGCGGGAGTATACGAGCAGTACTTC.

The chain links TRBV3-1 (or the pseudogene TRBV3-2) to TRBJ1-4; D is unresolved. CDR1 and CDR2 from the germline V gene are LGHDT and YNNKEL (reference sequence). The CDR3 extends over 13 amino acids. Trimming pared 0 bases from V and 6 bases from J, leaving 5 bases between. In DNA form, the CDR3 reads TGTGCCAGCAGCCAAGATAGTTATGAAAAACTGTTTTTT. Amino acids: CASSQDSYEKLFF.

The chain uses TRBV14 and TRBJ1-2; no definite D call. The CDR3 is 15 residues long. Germline V gene sequence: CDR1 SGHDN, CDR2 FVKESK. Deletions cut 1 base from V and 0 bases from J, with 9 bases between. The chain's CDR3 is CASSQGRLPNYGYTF. The CDR3 nucleotides are TGTGCCAGCAGCCAAGGTAGACTGCCTAACTATGGCTACACCTTC. Full variable domain (rest looked up from reference TRBV14 and TRBJ1-2): EAGVTQFPSHSVIEKGQTVTLRCDPISGHDNLYWYRRVMGKEIKFLLHFVKESKQDESGMPNNRFLAERTGGTYSTLKVQPAELEDSGVYFCASSQGRLPNYGYTFGSGTRLTVV.

This chain links TRBV18 with TRBJ1-2; TRBD1 matches 8 bases. The junction had 2 bases not matched to a gene; V was cut back by 1 base and J by 4 bases. The CDR3 runs to 14 residues. Germline assignment: CDR1 KGHSH and CDR2 LQKENI. The CDR3 sequence: CASSPQGQVYGYTF. As DNA, the CDR3 is TGTGCCAGCTCACCACAGGGACAGGTCTATGGCTACACCTTC.

The chain recombines TRBV29-1 with TRBJ2-5, with 9 nucleotides matching TRBD1. CDR3 length: 13 residues. Germline CDR1 SQVTM, CDR2 ANQGSEA. Trimming cost V 7 bases and J 4 bases; bases outside gene matches: 7. The chain's CDR3 is CSAMDRGGETQYF. The CDR3 coding sequence is TGCAGCGCCATGGACAGGGGAGGAGAGACCCAGTACTTC.

The V call is TRBV15, the J call TRBJ2-7; maybe TRBD1 (5 bases). The V end was cut by 4 bases, the J end by 5 bases, with 24 bases between. This CDR3 has 17 residues. Germline V gene data show CDR1 as LNHNV and CDR2 as YYDKDF (reference sequence). CDR3 loop: CATSKIPAGHRFNEQYV. CDR3 nucleotide sequence: TGTGCCACCAGCAAAATACCCGCAGGGCACCGCTTTAACGAGCAGTACGTC.

The rearrangement links TRBV5-4 to TRBJ2-1; 8 bases match TRBD2. J was trimmed by 7 bases and V by 4 bases; bases with no gene match: 16. The CDR3 spans 17 residues. Germline CDR1 SGHNT, CDR2 YYREEE (reference sequence). CDR3 DNA: TGTGCCAGCAGCACCCCGGGTAGCGGGGCTGGAGGGAATGAGCAGTTCTTC. It codes for CASSTPGSGAGGNEQFF.

The chain carries TRBV2 and TRBJ1-6; no firm D call. The CDR3 is 11 amino acids. V lost 11 bases, J lost 5 bases, and 7 bases lay in between. Germline CDR1 and CDR2: SNHLY and FYNNEI. CDR3 region: CAGGNNSPLHF. For the CDR3, the DNA is TGTGCCGGCGGGAATAATTCACCCCTCCACTTT.

This clone occurred once. This sequence joins TRBV9 and TRBJ2-1, with TRBD2 matching over 7 bases. The germline V gene encodes CDR1 SGDLS and CDR2 YYNGEE. The J segment lost 4 bases and the V segment lost 0 bases, leaving 7 bases of the junction unmatched. The CDR3 sequence is 16 residues long. CDR3 bases: TGTGCCAGCAGCGTAGGGGCTAGCGGTGGGTACAATGAGCAGTTCTTC. This translates into CASSVGASGGYNEQFF.

V gene TRBV5-4 combines with J gene TRBJ2-7, with 8 bases identical to TRBD1. The V gene's germline CDR1 is SGHNT and CDR2 YYREEE (reference sequence). The V segment lost 3 bases and the J segment 2 bases; nucleotides outside the gene matches: 4. CDR3 length: 14 residues. CDR3 in DNA: TGTGCCAGCAGCTCGGGACAGGCTACCTACGAGCAGTACGTC. Translation gives CASSSGQATYEQYV.

The chain recombines TRBV30 with TRBJ1-6; the match to TRBD1 covers 9 bases. CDR1 and CDR2 from the germline V gene are GTSNPN and SVGIG (reference sequence). With V trimmed by 6 bases and J by 9 bases, 9 bases remained unmatched. This CDR3 has 14 amino acids. The CDR3 DNA reads as TGTGCCTGTAACTTGGGACAGGGAGGTTCACCCCTCCACTTT. Amino acid sequence: CACNLGQGGSPLHF.

This sequence joins TRBV15 and TRBJ2-1; 7 bases map to TRBD2. Trimming removed 0 bases from V and 7 bases from J; junction bases left unmatched: 3. Germline V CDR1 and CDR2: LNHNV, YYDKDF (reference sequence). CDR3 length equals 14 residues. The chain's CDR3 is CATSRDREGNEQFF. CDR3 nucleotide sequence: TGTGCCACCAGCAGAGACAGGGAGGGAAATGAGCAGTTCTTC. The entire variable domain, with the rest obtained from reference TRBV15 and TRBJ2-1, is as follows: DAMVIQNPRYQVTQFGKPVTLSCSQTLNHNVMYWYQQKSSQAPKLLFHYYDKDFNNEADTPDNFQSRRPNTSFCFLDIRSPGLGDTAMYLCATSRDREGNEQFFGPGTRLTVL.

This chain connects TRBV7-6 to TRBJ2-1, with D perhaps matching TRBD2 (6 bases). CDR3 size: 14 residues. Between the trimmed V and J ends, which lost 1 base and 6 bases, there was a span of 10 bases. Germline CDR1 SGHVS, CDR2 FNYEAQ. CDR3 region: CASSLGLGGNEQFF. The CDR3 DNA sequence: TGTGCCAGCAGCTTAGGACTAGGCGGCAATGAGCAGTTCTTC.